A single sample gave rise to the 12 T cell receptor beta chains below, sequenced in a study of T cell changes during pregnancy in multiple sclerosis. Here immunoSEQ multiplex PCR was the method, and the copy in TCRdb shows in-frame clones only, minus some. In the table there are tens of thousands of clones, around 90% of which are singletons. The sequencing here drew on peripheral blood, taken after pregnancy. These receptors were collected from a female donor in good health, enrolled as a control in a pregnancy study.

In DNA form, the CDR3 reads TGTGCCACCAGCAGAGAAAAACGGTACGAGCAGTACTTC. Its translation: CATSREKRYEQYF. The chain links TRBV15 to TRBJ2-7; no definite D call. Germline CDR1 and CDR2: LNHNV and YYDKDF (reference sequence). The CDR3 sequence is 13 residues long. The V and J ends lost 0 bases and 4 bases respectively, with 7 bases between them. The entire variable domain, with the rest obtained from reference TRBV15 and TRBJ2-7, is as follows: DAMVIQNPRYQVTQFGKPVTLSCSQTLNHNVMYWYQQKSSQAPKLLFHYYDKDFNNEADTPDNFQSRRPNTSFCFLDIRSPGLGDTAMYLCATSREKRYEQYFGPGTRLTVT.

The chain recombines TRBV11-3 with TRBJ2-5; TRBD2 might be the D (6 bases). V gave up 5 bases and J gave up 5 bases, with 21 bases separating them. The CDR3 consists of 16 residues. Germline CDR1 reads SGHNT; CDR2 reads YENEEA. As DNA, the CDR3 is TGTGCCAGCAGCCCGGGGCCGACCACGCGGGGCGAGACCCAGTACTTC. The encoded protein is CASSPGPTTRGETQYF. The entire variable domain, with the rest obtained from reference TRBV11-3 and TRBJ2-5, is as follows: EAGVVQSPRYKIIEKKQPVAFWCNPISGHNTLYWYLQNLGQGPELLIRYENEEAVDDSQLPKDRFSAERLKGVDSTLKIQPAELGDSAVYLCASSPGPTTRGETQYFGPGTRLLVL.

This clone was seen once. The chain couples TRBV30 to TRBJ1-6; D is undetermined. The germline V gene encodes CDR1 GTSNPN and CDR2 SVGIG (reference sequence). The CDR3 loop spans 13 amino acids. Trimming shortened V by 6 bases and J by 0 bases, and 6 bases separated the two germline ends. The CDR3 nucleotides are TGTGCCTGTGCGAGCTCCTATAATTCACCCCTCCACTTT. Translated: CACASSYNSPLHF.

The gene calls are TRBV6-5 and TRBJ2-6; D perhaps matches TRBD1 (5 bases). The CDR3 sequence is 15 residues long. Germline loops: CDR1 MNHEY, CDR2 SVGAGI. V was trimmed by 7 bases and J by 0 bases, leaving 10 bases between them. In nucleotides, the CDR3 is TGTGCCAGCACCCAGGGTTTCTCTGGGGCCAACGTCCTGACTTTC. Residues: CASTQGFSGANVLTF.

The chain carries TRBV18 and TRBJ1-2, with 8 positions matching TRBD1. The CDR3 extends over 15 amino acids. The J segment lost 3 bases and the V segment lost 0 bases, leaving 3 bases of the junction unmatched. Germline V lookup: CDR1 KGHSH, CDR2 LQKENI. DNA of the CDR3: TGTGCCAGCTCACCACCGGACAGGGAGGACTATGGCTACACCTTC. This codes for CASSPPDREDYGYTF.

This clone was observed a single time. V usage is TRBV29-1 and J usage is TRBJ2-4; D call uncertain. This CDR3 has 14 amino acids. V lost 6 bases and J lost 0, with 12 bases in between. In germline, CDR1 is SQVTM, CDR2 ANQGSEA. CDR3 sequence reads: CSVNPGLAKNIQYF. In DNA, the CDR3 is TGCAGCGTCAACCCGGGTCTAGCCAAAAACATTCAGTACTTC.

This clone was recorded only once. This chain joins TRBV7-8 and TRBJ2-7; possibly TRBD2 for D (6 bases). Trimming cost V 1 base and J 0 bases, with 13 bases left between them. The CDR3 length is 16 residues. The germline gives CDR1 SGHVS, CDR2 FQNEAQ. CDR3 in amino acids: CASSLVSRGTSYEQYF. The CDR3 coding sequence is TGTGCCAGCAGCTTAGTTAGTCGGGGGACCTCCTACGAGCAGTACTTC.

The genes are TRBV6-5 and TRBJ2-5; 8 positions agree with TRBD1. The better agreement between TRBJ2-7 and the DNA end casts doubt on the J call. The CDR3 runs 14 residues. The germline V gene has CDR1 MNHEY and CDR2 SVGAGI. The CDR3 reads CASRMDRESYEQYF. CDR3 in DNA: TGTGCCAGCAGGATGGACAGGGAATCCTACGAGCAGTACTTC.

The chain employs TRBV7-2 and TRBJ1-4; 7 positions agree with TRBD1. V shed 1 base and J 8 bases; nucleotides not matched to a gene: 10. Germline V gives CDR1 SGHTA, CDR2 FQGNSA. CDR3 length: 16 amino acids. The CDR3 coding sequence is TGTGCCAGCAGCTTAGGTTTCCGGGGCAGGGGGGAAAAACTGTTTTTT. Translating gives CASSLGFRGRGEKLFF. Full variable domain (outside the CDR3, taken from reference TRBV7-2 and TRBJ1-4): GAGVSQSPSNKVTEKGKDVELRCDPISGHTALYWYRQSLGQGLEFLIYFQGNSAPDKSGLPSDRFSAERTGGSVSTLTIQRTQQEDSAVYLCASSLGFRGRGEKLFFGSGTQLSVL.

This chain joins TRBV5-1 and TRBJ2-1, with 10 bases aligning to TRBD1. V trimming: 0 bases; J trimming: 3 bases; junction bases outside the gene matches: 9. CDR3 length equals 18 residues. Germline V CDR1 and CDR2: SGHRS, YFSETQ. This CDR3 is CASSLAVPGQGGYNEQFF. CDR3 bases: TGCGCCAGCAGCTTGGCCGTCCCAGGACAGGGGGGCTACAATGAGCAGTTCTTC.

This rearrangement joins TRBV9 to TRBJ1-1; 7 positions agree with TRBD1. V gave up 7 bases and J gave up 4 bases; unmatched junction bases: 4. CDR1 is SGDLS and CDR2 is YYNGEE in the germline V gene. The CDR3 covers 12 residues. The CDR3 reads CASGSGGTEAFF. The CDR3 bases are TGTGCCAGCGGCTCAGGGGGCACTGAAGCTTTCTTT. Full variable domain (missing parts from reference TRBV9 and TRBJ1-1): DSGVTQTPKHLITATGQRVTLRCSPRSGDLSVYWYQQSLDQGLQFLIQYYNGEERAKGNILERFSAQQFPDLHSELNLSSLELGDSALYFCASGSGGTEAFFGQGTRLTVV.

The chain joins TRBV5-1 to TRBJ2-2; 7 nucleotides match TRBD1. V lost 2 bases, J lost 3 bases, and 10 bases stayed unmatched. This CDR3 has 17 residues. Germline V gene sequence: CDR1 SGHRS, CDR2 YFSETQ. This CDR3 is CASSFDPDRFDTGELFF. The CDR3 DNA sequence: TGCGCCAGCAGCTTCGACCCGGACAGGTTCGACACCGGGGAGCTGTTTTTT.